Presented here are 28 T cell receptor beta chains from one specimen sequenced in a study of cytomegalovirus exposure and HLA in healthy donors. Only in-frame clones appear in the TCRdb table, and some are missing; sequencing was by immunoSEQ multiplex PCR. The table has under 140,000 clones, roughly nine tenths seen once; the top ten hold 1.9%. The sample was PBMCs. All receptors come from a young woman in good health and CMV-seronegative.

V is TRBV19 and J is TRBJ2-1; 12 nucleotides agree with TRBD2. V lost 1 base and J lost 6; bases outside the gene matches: 1. The CDR3 runs to 15 residues. Germline CDR1 is LNHDA and CDR2 is SQIVND (reference sequence). For the CDR3, the DNA is TGTGCCAGTAGTATAGCTAGCGGGGGGGGCAATGAGCAGTTCTTC. Translating it yields CASSIASGGGNEQFF.

This clone came up a few times. The rearrangement uses TRBV2 and TRBJ1-5, with 9 nucleotides matching TRBD1. The CDR3 runs to 18 residues. CDR1 is SNHLY, CDR2 FYNNEI, per germline. The J segment lost 1 base and the V segment lost 3 bases, leaving 10 bases of the junction unmatched. The CDR3 is CASSDYRDRVYSNQPQHF. CDR3 DNA: TGTGCCAGCAGTGACTACCGGGACAGGGTTTACAGCAATCAGCCCCAGCATTTT.

This clone was counted between two and nine times. The gene calls are TRBV19 and TRBJ2-4; 11 bases are shared with TRBD1. From germline, CDR1 is LNHDA and CDR2 SQIVND (reference sequence). V trimming: 6 bases; J trimming: 3 bases; junction bases outside the gene matches: 1. The CDR3 runs to 14 residues. Here the CDR3 reads CASSGTGGKNIQYF. Written as DNA, the CDR3 is TGTGCCAGTAGCGGGACAGGGGGCAAAAACATTCAGTACTTC.

This sequence joins TRBV11-3 and TRBJ1-5; 8 bases map to TRBD1. Trimming at V came to 1 base and at J to 6 bases, leaving 5 bases not matched to a gene. Per the germline V gene, CDR1 is SGHNT and CDR2 is YENEEA. The CDR3 totals 15 residues. The CDR3 region is CASSLVSGTGQPQHF. The CDR3 DNA reads as TGTGCCAGCAGCTTAGTGTCAGGGACAGGTCAGCCCCAGCATTTT.

The rearrangement joins TRBV5-1 to TRBJ1-1; 8 nucleotides align to TRBD1. The ends lost 1 base at V and 0 bases at J; junction bases unmatched: 8. In germline, CDR1 is SGHRS, CDR2 YFSETQ. The CDR3 totals 17 residues. CDR3 bases: TGCGCCAGCAGCTTGACCGGACAGGGAAACATGAACACTGAAGCTTTCTTT. This sequence encodes CASSLTGQGNMNTEAFF.

This clone was seen more than once but under ten times. The genes are TRBV27 and TRBJ1-6, with 7 bases fitting TRBD1. The junction had 3 bases not matched to a gene; V was cut back by 9 bases and J by 4 bases. The CDR3 sequence is 13 residues long. Germline CDR1 reads MNHEY; CDR2 reads SMNVEV (reference sequence). The CDR3 region has the DNA TGTGCCAGTACAGGGGTGTATAATTCACCCCTCCACTTT. This translates into CASTGVYNSPLHF.

The J gene is TRBJ2-7, the V gene TRBV9, with a possible D match to TRBD2 (5 bases). Trimming stripped 2 bases from V and 3 bases from J, with 15 bases between. The CDR3 has 15 amino acids. Germline lookup yields CDR1 SGDLS and CDR2 YYNGEE. CDR3 sequence: CASSVDGGILYEQYF. The CDR3 bases are TGTGCCAGCAGCGTGGACGGAGGAATACTCTACGAGCAGTACTTC.

The chain is built from TRBV6-4 and TRBJ2-3; 7 bases are shared with TRBD2. V lost 1 base, J lost 1 base, and 5 bases stayed unmatched. Germline V CDR1 and CDR2: MRHNA, SNTAGT. This CDR3 spans 16 amino acids. CDR3 sequence: CASSDFAAGGTDTQYF. The CDR3 DNA reads as TGTGCCAGCAGTGACTTTGCTGCGGGGGGCACAGATACGCAGTATTTT.

This clone was counted between two and nine times. This rearrangement joins TRBV5-6 to TRBJ2-3; 9 bases are shared with TRBD1. The germline gives CDR1 SGHDT, CDR2 YYEEEE. V shed 3 bases, J shed 1 base, and the junction held 3 bases outside the gene matches. This CDR3 contains 15 residues. The CDR3 DNA follows: TGTGCCAGCAGCTGGACAGGGGAAGGCACAGATACGCAGTATTTT. Translating gives CASSWTGEGTDTQYF.

The V call is TRBV5-1, the J call TRBJ2-3; D is unclear. Germline CDR1 SGHRS, CDR2 YFSETQ. Trimming pared 0 bases from V and 2 bases from J, leaving 19 bases between. The CDR3 has 18 residues. This chain's CDR3 is CASSLAVFSKRYTDTQYF. The CDR3 nucleotides are TGCGCCAGCAGCTTGGCGGTGTTTTCTAAGCGCTACACAGATACGCAGTATTTT.

This chain uses TRBV2 with TRBJ2-7, with TRBD1 identical over 9 bases. The CDR3 extends over 14 amino acids. Germline CDR1 reads SNHLY; CDR2 reads FYNNEI. V dropped 4 bases and J dropped 6; count of bases not matched to a gene: 7. The chain's CDR3 is CASSVRQGVVEQYF. DNA for the CDR3: TGTGCCAGCAGTGTAAGACAGGGGGTGGTCGAGCAGTACTTC.

The CDR3 loop is CASSLMNRGPQHF. DNA of the CDR3: TGTGCCAGCAGCTTAATGAATAGGGGTCCCCAGCATTTT. The gene calls are TRBV7-2 and TRBJ1-5; weak D call: TRBD1 (5 bases). Germline V CDR1 and CDR2: SGHTA, FQGNSA. The CDR3 is 13 amino acids. Trimming pared 2 bases from V and 10 bases from J, leaving 12 bases between.

The chain employs TRBV28 and TRBJ1-6; 7 bases align to TRBD1. Germline CDR1 MDHEN, CDR2 SYDVKM. J lost 15 bases, V lost 4 bases, and 21 bases had no gene match. This CDR3 comprises 17 residues. The DNA of the CDR3 is TGTGCCAGCAGTTACCCTTTAGGACAGGTGGTTTGGCGGGGCCTCCACTTT. Amino acids: CASSYPLGQVVWRGLHF.

This clone showed up just a few times. V usage is TRBV5-6 and J usage is TRBJ1-2; TRBD1 matches at 7 bases. V was clipped by 4 bases and J by 3 bases; unmatched bases: 3. Germline CDR1 is SGHDT and CDR2 is YYEEEE. The CDR3 sequence is 13 residues long. The CDR3 protein is CASSGDRYYGYTF. DNA of the CDR3: TGTGCCAGCAGCGGGGACAGATACTATGGCTACACCTTC.

V is TRBV6-5 and J is TRBJ1-4; possibly TRBD1 for D (6 bases). V lost 2 bases, J lost 5 bases, and 12 bases lay in between. Germline values: CDR1 MNHEY, CDR2 SVGAGI. CDR3 length: 15 amino acids. CDR3 region: CASSYRGATNEKLFF. The CDR3, as DNA: TGTGCCAGCAGTTACCGGGGGGCGACGAATGAAAAACTGTTTTTT.

This clone occurred once. The chain combines TRBV7-2 with TRBJ1-5; 8 bases are shared with TRBD1. J lost 6 bases, V lost 5 bases, and 9 bases had no gene match. Per the germline V gene, CDR1 is SGHTA and CDR2 is FQGNSA. The length of the CDR3 is 15 residues. Written as DNA, the CDR3 is TGTGCCAGCAGCCGTGGACAGGGTGGAGGTCAGCCCCAGCATTTT. Amino acid sequence: CASSRGQGGGQPQHF.

The chain carries TRBV9 and TRBJ2-5, with 7 positions matching TRBD2. Unmatched junction bases numbered 3, after V lost 0 bases and J lost 4 bases. Germline CDR1 is SGDLS and CDR2 is YYNGEE. The CDR3 is 14 amino acids. The CDR3 region is CASSVGSSGETQYF. Here the CDR3 DNA reads TGTGCCAGCAGCGTAGGATCTAGCGGAGAGACCCAGTACTTC.

The V gene is TRBV27, the J gene TRBJ1-6, with TRBD1 as a possible D gene (6 bases). Germline loops: CDR1 MNHEY, CDR2 SMNVEV (reference sequence). The CDR3 sequence is 12 residues long. With 2 bases removed from V and 18 bases from J, the gap between germline ends came to 14 bases. The CDR3 here is CASSLGRGPPHF. In DNA form, the CDR3 reads TGTGCCAGCAGTTTAGGCAGGGGCCCGCCCCACTTT.

This rearrangement joins TRBV30 to TRBJ2-1; D ambiguous. Trimming removed 2 bases at V and 0 bases at J, with 8 bases between. This CDR3 region has 14 residues. Germline CDR1 is GTSNPN and CDR2 is SVGIG (reference sequence). The CDR3 reads CAWSWAYSYNEQFF. CDR3 DNA sequence: TGTGCCTGGAGTTGGGCCTACTCCTACAATGAGCAGTTCTTC.

This clone was found once. The chain couples TRBV6-5 to TRBJ1-1, with 8 bases matching TRBD1. Unmatched junction bases numbered 5, after V lost 5 bases and J lost 3 bases. The CDR3 runs 14 residues. Germline loops: CDR1 MNHEY, CDR2 SVGAGI. The CDR3 is CASSEGQAYTEAFF. CDR3 sequence (DNA): TGTGCCAGCAGTGAGGGACAGGCCTACACTGAAGCTTTCTTT.

V usage is TRBV28 and J usage is TRBJ1-1, with D hard to call. The CDR3 totals 10 residues. V was trimmed by 6 bases and J by 5 bases, leaving 4 bases between them. Per germline, CDR1 MDHEN and CDR2 SYDVKM. CDR3 bases: TGTGCCAGCAGCCGGACTGAAGCTTTCTTT. Translated, it gives CASSRTEAFF.

The J gene is TRBJ2-7, the V gene TRBV28, with TRBD1 as a possible D gene (6 bases). V was trimmed by 5 bases and J by 5 bases, leaving 22 bases between them. This CDR3 is 16 amino acids long. CDR1 and CDR2 (germline): MDHEN, SYDVKM. This chain's CDR3 is CASSSLQGIKVDEQYF. CDR3 DNA: TGTGCCAGCAGTAGCCTCCAGGGGATTAAAGTGGACGAGCAGTACTTC.

V is TRBV27 and J is TRBJ1-1, with TRBD1 matching over 9 bases. The CDR3 contains 16 residues. CDR1 is MNHEY and CDR2 is SMNVEV in the germline V gene (reference sequence). Unmatched junction bases numbered 9, after V lost 4 bases and J lost 3 bases. The CDR3 DNA reads as TGTGCCAGCAGTTCCCCTTTCCGGGACAGGGACACTGAAGCTTTCTTT. Its protein is CASSSPFRDRDTEAFF.

The chain joins TRBV10-3 to TRBJ2-7; 8 nucleotides match TRBD2. V shed 2 bases and J 7 bases; nucleotides not matched to a gene: 10. CDR1 and CDR2 from the germline V gene are ENHRY and SYGVKD. The CDR3 has 15 amino acids. CDR3 region: CAISEPSGGSKEQYF. The CDR3 region has the DNA TGTGCCATCAGTGAGCCGAGCGGGGGATCAAAAGAGCAGTACTTC.

V usage is TRBV7-3 and J usage is TRBJ2-3; 7 bases fit TRBD2. Germline CDR1 SGHTA, CDR2 FQGTGA. V shed 1 base and J 6 bases; nucleotides not matched to a gene: 4. The CDR3 totals 14 residues. CDR3 in amino acids: CASSLIAGGDTQYF. CDR3 in DNA: TGTGCCAGCAGCTTAATAGCGGGCGGCGATACGCAGTATTTT. The variable domain in full, with the rest retrieved from reference TRBV7-3 and TRBJ2-3, is GAGVSQTPSNKVTEKGKYVELRCDPISGHTALYWYRQSLGQGPEFLIYFQGTGAADDSGLPNDRFFAVRPEGSVSTLKIQRTERGDSAVYLCASSLIAGGDTQYFGPGTRLTVL.

V gene TRBV6-4 combines with J gene TRBJ2-6; D gene ambiguous. CDR3 length equals 16 residues. V lost 5 bases to trimming and J lost 0 bases, with 11 bases between them. Germline CDR1 is MRHNA and CDR2 is SNTAGT. Written as DNA, the CDR3 is TGTGCCAGCAGTTTTGAGAGTAGCTCTGGGGCCAACGTCCTGACTTTC. It codes for CASSFESSSGANVLTF.

This chain links TRBV28 with TRBJ1-5; possibly TRBD1 for D (5 bases). V shed 7 bases and J shed 3 bases, with 16 bases lying between them. CDR3 size: 15 residues. Germline-derived CDR1 and CDR2 are MDHEN and SYDVKM. The CDR3 bases are TGTGCCAGCACCCCTATTGGGGGGTCCAATCAGCCCCAGCATTTT. The encoded protein is CASTPIGGSNQPQHF.

With regard to this clone: One end of the junction varies from germline; a read error may be responsible. The chain employs TRBV7-7 and TRBJ2-5; 12 positions agree with TRBD2. From germline, CDR1 is SSHAT and CDR2 FNYEAQ (reference sequence). This CDR3 has 19 amino acids. The chain's CDR3 is CASSLGASGRVDLEETQYF. The CDR3 DNA follows: TGTGCTAGCAGCTTAGGAGCTAGCGGGAGGGTCGACCTCGAGGAGACCCAGTACTTC.